These 26 T cell receptor beta chains originate from one sample sequenced in a study of cytomegalovirus exposure and HLA in healthy donors. The PCR made use of 60 Vbeta and 13 Jbeta primers. Data came from immunoSEQ multiplex PCR; TCRdb stores just in-frame clones and leaves some out. The table has around 40,000 clones, nearly 70% seen once. The sample was PBMCs. The receptors derive from a man aged 25 to 40 in good health and CMV-seronegative.

The chain couples TRBV5-4 to TRBJ2-1, with 7 bases matching TRBD1. The CDR3 extends over 12 amino acids. The junction had 4 bases not matched to a gene; V was cut back by 4 bases and J by 9 bases. Germline V gives CDR1 SGHNT, CDR2 YYREEE (reference sequence). In DNA form, the CDR3 reads TGTGCCAGCAGCCAGAGACAGGGTGAGCAGTTCTTC. It yields the protein CASSQRQGEQFF.

This clone was counted a single time. This chain joins TRBV20-1 and TRBJ2-5; D unclear. This CDR3 spans 11 amino acids. Trimming removed 5 bases from V and 5 bases from J, with 9 bases in between. The germline gives CDR1 DFQATT, CDR2 SNEGSKA (reference sequence). Here the CDR3 reads CSALSWETQYF. In DNA form, the CDR3 reads TGCAGTGCTCTTAGTTGGGAGACCCAGTACTTC.

The chain has TRBV29-1 and TRBJ2-1, with 9 bases matching TRBD1. The J segment lost 7 bases and the V segment lost 6 bases, leaving 4 bases of the junction unmatched. Germline CDR1 SQVTM, CDR2 ANQGSEA. The CDR3 has 12 amino acids. CDR3 coding DNA: TGCAGCGTGGGGACAGGGTGGAATGAGCAGTTCTTC. Translated: CSVGTGWNEQFF.

The rearrangement links TRBV2 to TRBJ1-1; D is undetermined. V was shortened by 7 bases and J by 3 bases, with 6 bases between the two germline ends. The CDR3 sequence is 11 residues long. In germline, CDR1 is SNHLY, CDR2 FYNNEI. CDR3 in amino acids: CASKSDTEAFF. The CDR3 DNA follows: TGTGCCAGCAAGTCGGACACTGAAGCTTTCTTT.

This clone came up once. This chain joins TRBV7-8 and TRBJ1-1; D is perhaps TRBD1 (6 bases). CDR1 is SGHVS, CDR2 FQNEAQ, per germline. The CDR3 is 13 residues long. Deletions cut 5 bases from V and 6 bases from J, with 13 bases between. The chain's CDR3 is CASSPAQGSEAFF. The CDR3 coding sequence is TGTGCCAGCAGCCCGGCACAGGGCTCTGAAGCTTTCTTT.

This clone was seen just once. V and J are TRBV28 and TRBJ1-5, with D unclear. This CDR3 contains 14 residues. V shed 6 bases and J shed 0 bases, with 9 bases lying between them. CDR1 MDHEN and CDR2 SYDVKM come from the germline V gene. CDR3 loop: CASRTRISNQPQHF. CDR3 DNA sequence: TGTGCCAGCAGGACTAGGATTAGCAATCAGCCCCAGCATTTT.

The chain joins TRBV25-1 to TRBJ2-5; the match to TRBD1 covers 7 bases. The length of the CDR3 is 15 residues. Germline V gene data show CDR1 as MGHDK and CDR2 as SYGVNS. Losses at the gene ends were 4 bases for V and 5 bases for J; bases not matched to a gene: 10. The CDR3 DNA reads as TGTGCCAGCAGTGTCCTTAGGGGCAGGGGGGAGACCCAGTACTTC. Translating gives CASSVLRGRGETQYF.

The chain employs TRBV28 and TRBJ2-3; TRBD2 is a possible D gene (6 bases). CDR1 and CDR2 from the germline V gene are MDHEN and SYDVKM. CDR3 size: 13 residues. With 5 bases removed from V and 7 bases from J, the gap between germline ends came to 13 bases. In DNA form, the CDR3 reads TGTGCCAGCAGTGGGGGGTCGCCCCATACGCAGTATTTT. Its protein is CASSGGSPHTQYF.

The chain couples TRBV15 to TRBJ1-4; no definite D call. The CDR3 is 15 residues long. Germline lookup yields CDR1 LNHNV and CDR2 YYDKDF (reference sequence). V was shortened by 5 bases and J by 4 bases, with 14 bases between the two germline ends. Written as DNA, the CDR3 is TGTGCCACCAGCCGCGCCCGCAAAGATAATGAAAAACTGTTTTTT. This encodes CATSRARKDNEKLFF.

The rearrangement joins TRBV5-1 to TRBJ1-5; D remains ambiguous. The CDR3 loop spans 13 amino acids. Germline V gene lookup returns CDR1 SGHRS and CDR2 YFSETQ. Trimming left V 0 bases short and J 4 bases short, with 5 bases between. CDR3 DNA sequence: TGCGCCAGCAGCTTGGGGCAGAATCAGCCCCAGCATTTT. As protein: CASSLGQNQPQHF.

The CDR3 DNA follows: TGTGCCAGCGGACCGGGACAGGGGTACGAGCAGTACTTC. It yields the protein CASGPGQGYEQYF. The chain recombines TRBV6-6 with TRBJ2-7; 10 nucleotides agree with TRBD1. The CDR3 loop spans 13 amino acids. CDR1 MNHNY and CDR2 SVGAGI come from the germline V gene (reference sequence). The junction had 5 bases not matched to a gene; V was cut back by 8 bases and J by 4 bases.

V is TRBV10-3 and J is TRBJ2-1; a weak D match, TRBD2 (6 bases). The ends were cut back, 4 bases at V and 10 bases at J, with 20 bases in the middle. There are 15 residues in the CDR3. CDR1 is ENHRY and CDR2 is SYGVKD in the germline V gene. For the CDR3, the DNA is TGTGCCATCAGTGTGAGAACGTCCCTGGGGGGAGAGCAGTTCTTC. Residues: CAISVRTSLGGEQFF.

Only one count was recorded for this clone. The V gene is TRBV6-5, the J gene TRBJ1-1; D gene unclear. Trimming removed 2 bases from V and 11 bases from J, with 15 bases in between. From germline, CDR1 is MNHEY and CDR2 SVGAGI. This CDR3 has 13 residues. CDR3 sequence: CASSYPGSFLAFF. The CDR3 bases are TGTGCCAGCAGTTACCCCGGGTCATTCCTGGCTTTCTTT.

V and J are TRBV29-1 and TRBJ2-5; D may be TRBD2 (5 bases). CDR1 is SQVTM and CDR2 is ANQGSEA in the germline V gene. V was trimmed by 0 bases and J by 1 base, leaving 6 bases between them. The CDR3 runs 13 residues. For the CDR3, the DNA is TGCAGCGTTGAAGACGCGGGCCAAGAGACCCAGTACTTC. Protein sequence: CSVEDAGQETQYF.

V and J are TRBV10-1 and TRBJ2-1; 8 nucleotides agree with TRBD1. The CDR3 totals 13 residues. The ends lost 2 bases at V and 8 bases at J; junction bases unmatched: 2. Germline V lookup: CDR1 WNHNN, CDR2 SYGVQD (reference sequence). For the CDR3, the DNA is TGCGCCAGCAGTGAGGCGACAGGGGATGAGCAGTTCTTC. Its translation is CASSEATGDEQFF.

J is TRBJ1-1 and V is TRBV9; maybe TRBD1 (6 bases). V was trimmed by 3 bases and J by 0 bases, leaving 6 bases between them. This CDR3 has 13 residues. Per the germline V gene, CDR1 is SGDLS and CDR2 is YYNGEE. CDR3 amino acids: CASSGTVNTEAFF. The DNA of the CDR3 is TGTGCCAGCAGCGGGACAGTGAACACTGAAGCTTTCTTT.

The V and J genes are TRBV2 and TRBJ2-1, with 7 bases aligning to TRBD2. Losses at the gene ends were 3 bases for V and 5 bases for J; bases not matched to a gene: 13. CDR1 and CDR2 (germline): SNHLY, FYNNEI. This CDR3 has 17 residues. The CDR3 DNA reads as TGTGCCAGCAGTGATTTCCCGTGGCGGGAGAAGCACAATGAGCAGTTCTTC. As protein: CASSDFPWREKHNEQFF.

This clone was seen just once. The CDR3 spells CSVERQLPGAFF. In nucleotides, the CDR3 is TGCAGCGTTGAACGACAGCTACCGGGAGCTTTCTTT. The chain combines TRBV29-1 with TRBJ1-1, with D perhaps TRBD1 (5 bases). V lost 2 bases and J 10 bases, leaving 14 bases between the germline ends. This CDR3 region has 12 residues. Germline CDR1 SQVTM, CDR2 ANQGSEA.

The genes are TRBV6-7 and TRBJ1-5, with a tentative D call TRBD1 (5 bases). TRBV6-7 is placed among ORFs of uncertain function. The V end was cut by 5 bases, the J end by 9 bases, with 23 bases between. The CDR3 is 16 amino acids. CDR3 region: CASSDELPGLKGPQHF. The DNA for the CDR3 is TGTGCCAGCAGTGACGAACTACCGGGACTTAAGGGGCCCCAGCATTTT.

The gene calls are TRBV5-1 and TRBJ2-7; 10 bases are shared with TRBD1. With 3 bases clipped from V and 4 bases from J, the junction kept 7 bases outside the gene matches. The CDR3 is 15 residues long. Per the germline V gene, CDR1 is SGHRS and CDR2 is YFSETQ. The CDR3 DNA is TGCGCCAGCAGCTCCCAGGACAGGGGGATATACGAGCAGTACTTC. Residues: CASSSQDRGIYEQYF.

The DNA for the CDR3 is TGTGCCAGCAGCTACCCAATACAGAACTATGGCTACACCTTC. Its protein product is CASSYPIQNYGYTF. The gene calls are TRBV28 and TRBJ1-2; D gene ambiguous. Between the trimmed V and J ends, which lost 6 bases and 2 bases, there was a span of 13 bases. Germline V lookup: CDR1 MDHEN, CDR2 SYDVKM. The CDR3 consists of 14 residues.

This chain uses TRBV7-8 with TRBJ1-5, with TRBD1 as a possible D gene (5 bases). V gave up 5 bases and J gave up 4 bases, with 18 bases separating them. The CDR3 spans 16 residues. The germline CDR1 and CDR2 sequences are SGHVS and FQNEAQ. The CDR3 coding sequence is TGTGCCAGCAGCCCCAAGGGGAACCTACCGAATCAGCCCCAGCATTTT. As protein: CASSPKGNLPNQPQHF.

This clone was detected a few times. The chain has TRBV6-1 and TRBJ1-1, with TRBD1 as a possible D gene (6 bases). The CDR3 is 14 amino acids. CDR1 is MNHNS, CDR2 SASEGT, per germline. The V gene lost 7 bases and the J gene lost 0 bases, with 12 bases spanning the gap. The CDR3 coding sequence is TGTGCCAGCATCACGGACAGATTGAACACTGAAGCTTTCTTT. Protein: CASITDRLNTEAFF.

The V call is TRBV11-2, the J call TRBJ2-7; a weak D match, TRBD2 (6 bases). CDR1 SGHAT and CDR2 FQNNGV come from the germline V gene. V lost 5 bases and J lost 4, with 9 bases in between. The CDR3 has 12 residues. DNA of the CDR3: TGTGCCAGCAGCCCGGAGGGGTACGAGCAGTACTTC. Protein: CASSPEGYEQYF.

For the CDR3, the DNA is TGTGCCAGTGGATGGGGAGCCGGGGAGCTGTTTTTT. Translation gives CASGWGAGELFF. The chain recombines TRBV19 with TRBJ2-2, with a possible D match to TRBD2 (5 bases). Germline values: CDR1 LNHDA, CDR2 SQIVND (reference sequence). Trimming removed 8 bases from V and 6 bases from J, with 10 bases in between. The CDR3 spans 12 residues. Variable domain in full (rest from reference TRBV19 and TRBJ2-2): DGGITQSPKYLFRKEGQNVTLSCEQNLNHDAMYWYRQDPGQGLRLIYYSQIVNDFQKGDIAEGYSVSREKKESFPLTVTSAQKNPTAFYLCASGWGAGELFFGEGSRLTVL.

V is TRBV2 and J is TRBJ2-3; D possibly corresponds to TRBD1 (5 bases). V lost 7 bases and J lost 3, with 5 bases in between. Germline V gene data show CDR1 as SNHLY and CDR2 as FYNNEI. The CDR3 contains 11 residues. CDR3: CASTGTDTQYF. CDR3 in DNA: TGTGCCAGCACAGGGACAGATACGCAGTATTTT.